Below, 29 T cell receptor beta chains from the same sample are listed, as sequenced in a study of immune heterogeneity within non-small cell lung tumors. In a multiplex PCR, 32 V and 13 J primers amplified TCR beta CDR3. TCRdb passed the multiplex PCR reads through MiXCR, listing each CDR3 protein once. Among over 20,000 distinct CDR3 sequences listed, 25% to 35% were seen once. Per sample, about 600 ng of bulk tumor genomic DNA was the template used. Each primary tumor yielded several biopsies, collected far apart from one another at surgery. With untreated, newly diagnosed non-small cell lung cancer, the patients went on to undergo curative surgery. The specimen sequenced was lung tumor tissue. These receptor sequences come from a man in his forties or fifties with non-small cell lung cancer.

This clonotype was seen only once. The conserved closing phenylalanine or tryptophan is absent in this CDR3, likely reflecting a read error. This chain joins TRBV11-2 and TRBJ1-4; D possibly corresponds to TRBD1 (5 bases). From germline, CDR1 is SGHAT and CDR2 FQNNGV. This CDR3 has 15 residues. Trimming left V 5 bases short and J 8 bases short, with 18 bases between. CDR3 amino acids: CASSPGGGIGEKLFL. The DNA of the CDR3 is TGTGCCAGCAGCCCGGGGGGAGGGATTGGAGAAAAACTGTTTCTT.

This clonotype was picked up many times. V and J are TRBV28 and TRBJ1-2, with 9 bases matching TRBD1. This CDR3 spans 14 amino acids. V shed 6 bases and J 3 bases; nucleotides not matched to a gene: 5. The V gene's germline CDR1 is MDHEN and CDR2 SYDVKM. As DNA, the CDR3 is TGTGCCAGCAGGTCAACAGGGGGCCACTATGGCTACACCTTC. Translation: CASRSTGGHYGYTF.

This clonotype counts as medium-sized. The rearrangement uses TRBV6-1 and TRBJ2-7; D not resolved. The CDR3 has 11 amino acids. Trimming cost V 8 bases and J 7 bases, with 12 bases left between them. The germline V gene has CDR1 MNHNS and CDR2 SASEGT. CDR3 region: CASRQGMEQYF. CDR3 DNA sequence: TGTGCCAGCCGGCAAGGGATGGAGCAGTACTTC.

This clonotype occurred once. The gene calls are TRBV19 and TRBJ2-5; 12 positions match TRBD2. This CDR3 contains 21 residues. The germline CDR1 and CDR2 sequences are LNHDA and SQIVND (reference sequence). V dropped 3 bases and J dropped 5; count of bases not matched to a gene: 22. DNA of the CDR3: TGTGCCAGTAGTATGCATCACCGGGCTAGCGGGAGGGCCGGTTTTGGGGAGACCCAGTACTTC. Amino acid sequence: CASSMHHRASGRAGFGETQYF.

DNA of the CDR3: TGTGCCAGCAGCTTAAAGGGCTCGGGGACGATCTCCTACAATGAGCAGTTCTTC. Translating it yields CASSLKGSGTISYNEQFF. V is TRBV7-3 and J is TRBJ2-1, with D perhaps assigned TRBD1 or TRBD2 (5 bases each). The ends were cut back, 1 base at V and 0 bases at J, with 16 bases in the middle. Germline V gives CDR1 SGHTA, CDR2 FQGTGA. The length of the CDR3 is 18 residues.

This chain uses TRBV12-3 or TRBV12-4 with TRBJ1-1; D might be TRBD1 (5 bases). This CDR3 is built from 14 residues. Trimming left V 5 bases short and J 5 bases short, with 15 bases between. In nucleotides, the CDR3 is TGTGCCAGCAGTCGGGACCTCCCGGGTACTGAAGCTTTCTTT. Protein sequence: CASSRDLPGTEAFF.

The J gene is TRBJ1-1, the V gene TRBV14, with unresolved D. Deletions cut 7 bases from V and 3 bases from J, with 18 bases between. This CDR3 is 15 amino acids long. Germline V gene data show CDR1 as SGHDN and CDR2 as FVKESK. The CDR3 bases are TGTGCCAGCATCGTTTTCGTTATTGTCGACACTGAAGCTTTCTTT. It encodes CASIVFVIVDTEAFF.

This clonotype was counted many times. The chain is built from TRBV24-1 and TRBJ2-3, with TRBD2 identical over 7 bases. CDR3 length: 12 amino acids. The germline CDR1 and CDR2 sequences are KGHDR and SFDVKD. The J segment lost 8 bases and the V segment lost 2 bases, leaving 0 bases of the junction unmatched. The chain's CDR3 is CATSDWGGTQYF. The CDR3 nucleotides read TGTGCCACCAGTGATTGGGGGGGTACGCAGTATTTT.

The table lists this clonotype with a few counts. The genes are TRBV25-1 and TRBJ2-5; D unresolved. This CDR3 has 14 amino acids. V was pared by 2 bases and J by 0 bases, with 7 bases between. Per the germline V gene, CDR1 is MGHDK and CDR2 is SYGVNS. DNA for the CDR3: TGTGCCAGCAGTGAAGTGGGAAACCAAGAGACCCAGTACTTC. As protein: CASSEVGNQETQYF. Combining the CDR3 with reference TRBV25-1 and TRBJ2-5 gives the whole variable domain EADIYQTPRYLVIGTGKKITLECSQTMGHDKMYWYQQDPGMELHLIHYSYGVNSTEKGDLSSESTVSRIRTEHFPLTLESARPSHTSQYLCASSEVGNQETQYFGPGTRLLVL.

About this clonotype: One base away lies a much larger clone, so this may be a sequencing read error. The chain links TRBV6-5 to TRBJ1-4, with a tentative D call TRBD1 (5 bases). The germline gives CDR1 MNHEY, CDR2 SVGAGI. This CDR3 region has 14 residues. The CDR3 loop reads CAISYGVGAEKLFF. Here the CDR3 DNA reads TGTGCCATCAGTTACGGGGTCGGGGCGGAAAAACTGTTTTTT.

Note on this clonotype: One end of the junction fails to match germline, which may point to a read error. The rearrangement links TRBV7-2 to TRBJ2-1, with 7 bases fitting TRBD1. Germline V gene sequence: CDR1 SGHTA, CDR2 FQGNSA. The CDR3 is 15 residues long. CDR3 residues: CASSSDRASYNDQFF. The CDR3 DNA follows: TGTGCCAGCAGCTCAGACAGGGCTTCCTACAATGATCAGTTCTTC.

V is TRBV29-1 and J is TRBJ2-1; D is possibly TRBD2 (7 bases). Germline-derived CDR1 and CDR2 are SQVTM and ANQGSEA. There are 15 residues in the CDR3. V was cut by 3 bases and J by 3 bases, with 15 bases left in between. CDR3 sequence: CSVEGGLADYNEQFF. DNA for the CDR3: TGCAGCGTTGAGGGGGGGCTAGCGGACTACAATGAGCAGTTCTTC.

The V and J genes are TRBV6-5 and TRBJ2-7, with 7 bases identical to TRBD2. CDR1 and CDR2 from the germline V gene are MNHEY and SVGAGI. V trimming: 2 bases; J trimming: 7 bases; junction bases outside the gene matches: 17. This CDR3 region has 17 residues. The CDR3 sequence is CASSYGGWDYQLKEQYF. CDR3 sequence (DNA): TGTGCCAGCAGTTACGGGGGATGGGACTACCAGTTGAAGGAGCAGTACTTC.

This chain joins TRBV5-1 and TRBJ2-1; possibly TRBD2 for D (5 bases). The germline CDR1 and CDR2 sequences are SGHRS and YFSETQ. CDR3 length: 13 amino acids. Trimming removed 3 bases at V and 9 bases at J, with 13 bases between. The CDR3 DNA reads as TGCGCCAGCAGCTACCTCCTAGGAGGTGAGCAGTTCTTC. This translates into CASSYLLGGEQFF.

This chain joins TRBV6-1 and TRBJ2-1; D may be TRBD1 or TRBD2 (5 bases each). The CDR3 is 15 amino acids. Looked up from germline, CDR1 is MNHNS and CDR2 is SASEGT. Trimming shortened V by 6 bases and J by 2 bases, and 14 bases separated the two germline ends. In DNA form, the CDR3 reads TGTGCCAGCAGGGCGAGAGGGACCACCTACAATGAGCAGTTCTTC. As protein: CASRARGTTYNEQFF.

The count of this clonotype is one. The rearrangement joins TRBV6-1 to TRBJ2-5, with 10 positions matching TRBD2. The CDR3 covers 15 residues. V was clipped by 7 bases and J by 5 bases; unmatched bases: 10. Germline lookup yields CDR1 MNHNS and CDR2 SASEGT. CDR3 DNA: TGTGCCAGCACCCCGGGGCTAGCGGGAGACGAGACCCAGTACTTC. This encodes CASTPGLAGDETQYF.

As concerns this clonotype: This could be a read error, since a much larger clone is one nucleotide away. This rearrangement joins TRBV7-9 to TRBJ2-1, with TRBD2 matching 12 bases. V shed 5 bases, J shed 11 bases, and the junction held 10 bases outside the gene matches. The CDR3 length is 15 residues. CDR1 and CDR2 from the germline V gene are SEHNR and FQNEAQ (reference sequence). The CDR3 sequence: CASSHRLAGDYQQFF. In nucleotides, the CDR3 is TGTGCCAGCAGCCATCGACTAGCGGGAGACTATCAGCAGTTCTTC. The full variable domain, rest sourced from reference TRBV7-9 and TRBJ2-1, is DTGVSQNPRHKITKRGQNVTFRCDPISEHNRLYWYRQTLGQGPEFLTYFQNEAQLEKSRLLSDRFSAERPKGSFSTLEIQRTEQGDSAMYLCASSHRLAGDYQQFFGPGTRLTVL.

This clonotype showed up just a few times. This sequence joins TRBV2 and TRBJ1-4; 7 bases line up with TRBD1. Looked up from germline, CDR1 is SNHLY and CDR2 is FYNNEI. Unmatched junction bases numbered 7, after V lost 7 bases and J lost 2 bases. The CDR3 has 15 amino acids. For the CDR3, the DNA is TGTGCCAGCAAGGCAGGGGGTGGCACTAATGAAAAACTGTTTTTT. As protein: CASKAGGGTNEKLFF. The whole variable domain, remainder taken from reference TRBV2 and TRBJ1-4, is EPEVTQTPSHQVTQMGQEVILRCVPISNHLYFYWYRQILGQKVEFLVSFYNNEISEKSEIFDDQFSVERPDGSNFTLKIRSTKLEDSAMYFCASKAGGGTNEKLFFGSGTQLSVL.

This chain connects TRBV29-1 to TRBJ2-5; 9 bases fit TRBD2. The CDR3 has 12 amino acids. Germline lookup yields CDR1 SQVTM and CDR2 ANQGSEA. V lost 4 bases, J lost 4 bases, and 1 base stayed unmatched. Here the CDR3 reads CSVALAGETQYF. CDR3 coding DNA: TGCAGCGTTGCACTAGCGGGAGAGACCCAGTACTTC.

This clonotype was seen only a few times. The CDR3 nucleotides are TGCAGTGCTAGATCGGACGGAAGCTCCTACAATGAGCAGTTCTTC. Residues: CSARSDGSSYNEQFF. V usage is TRBV20-1 and J usage is TRBJ2-1; D not resolved. CDR3 length: 15 amino acids. CDR1 and CDR2 (germline): DFQATT, SNEGSKA (reference sequence). V lost 2 bases, J lost 0 bases, and 11 bases lay in between.

Concerning this clonotype itself: This sequence may be a read error, since a much larger clone differs from it by one base. The chain carries TRBV18 and TRBJ2-4; 13 bases align to TRBD2. This CDR3 is built from 15 residues. With V trimmed by 1 base and J by 9 bases, 3 bases remained unmatched. Looked up from germline, CDR1 is KGHSH and CDR2 is LQKENI. The CDR3 is CASSPRTSGRGIQYF. CDR3 sequence (DNA): TGTGCCAGCTCACCACGGACTAGCGGGAGAGGCATTCAGTACTTC.

The chain links TRBV20-1 to TRBJ2-5, with 9 bases identical to TRBD2. Losses at the gene ends were 2 bases for V and 0 bases for J; bases not matched to a gene: 4. This CDR3 is built from 15 residues. CDR1 and CDR2 (germline): DFQATT, SNEGSKA (reference sequence). The CDR3 DNA reads TGCAGTGCTAGATTCCTAGCGGGACACCAAGAGACCCAGTACTTC. Translation: CSARFLAGHQETQYF.

Of note for this clonotype: This may come from a read error, since a much larger clone is one base off. The chain is built from TRBV18 and TRBJ1-5; TRBD1 might be the D (5 bases). CDR1 is KGHSH and CDR2 is LQKENI in the germline V gene. There are 16 residues in the CDR3. The ends were cut back, 6 bases at V and 5 bases at J, with 20 bases in the middle. The CDR3 nucleotides are TGTGCCAGCTCGCTAACTGAGGGCATGGGGCATCAGCCCCAGCATTTT. Its protein is CASSLTEGMGHQPQHF.

CDR3 protein: CASSTVLEVDTQYF. The CDR3, as DNA: TGTGCCAGCAGCACCGTACTAGAGGTGGATACGCAGTATTTT. The chain joins TRBV5-6 to TRBJ2-3; tentatively, D is TRBD2 (5 bases). This CDR3 is 14 amino acids long. V lost 4 bases to trimming and J lost 6 bases, with 15 bases between them. Germline loops: CDR1 SGHDT, CDR2 YYEEEE.

This clonotype was counted many times. V gene TRBV14 combines with J gene TRBJ2-7, with 9 bases lining up with TRBD1. Unmatched junction bases numbered 4, after V lost 1 base and J lost 6 bases. This CDR3 region has 14 residues. Per germline, CDR1 SGHDN and CDR2 FVKESK. CDR3 region: CASSQATGGVEQYF. CDR3 in DNA: TGTGCCAGCAGCCAAGCTACAGGGGGCGTCGAGCAGTACTTC.

A few counts support this clonotype. The chain joins TRBV7-2 to TRBJ2-1; 9 bases line up with TRBD2. Germline values: CDR1 SGHTA, CDR2 FQGNSA. Losses at the gene ends were 11 bases for V and 8 bases for J; bases not matched to a gene: 7. This CDR3 contains 12 residues. The CDR3, as DNA: TGTGCCTCAGGCGGGAGGGCCTATGAGCAGTTCTTC. Translation: CASGGRAYEQFF.

This clonotype was seen only once. This chain's CDR3 is CSARDPRRGETQYF. The CDR3 nucleotides are TGCAGTGCTAGAGATCCTCGGAGGGGAGAGACCCAGTACTTC. This chain uses TRBV20-1 with TRBJ2-5, with D maybe TRBD2 (6 bases). V lost 0 bases to trimming and J lost 4 bases, with 12 bases between them. The germline V gene encodes CDR1 DFQATT and CDR2 SNEGSKA (reference sequence). The CDR3 runs 14 residues.

As concerns this clonotype: A much bigger clone sits one base away, suggesting this may be a read error. J is TRBJ2-1 and V is TRBV2, with a possible D match to TRBD2 (5 bases). Trimming removed 4 bases at V and 10 bases at J, with 23 bases between. There are 16 residues in the CDR3. Germline assignment: CDR1 SNHLY and CDR2 FYNNEI. The chain's CDR3 is CASSATGGSTSSEQFF. Here the CDR3 DNA reads TGTGCCAGCAGTGCTACTGGCGGGTCTACAAGTTCCGAGCAGTTCTTC.

For this clonotype: With a much larger clone just one base away, this may be a read error. The CDR3 bases are TGTGCCAGCACCGGACAGGGGTCCGTCGAGCATTACTTC. Residues: CASTGQGSVEHYF. The gene calls are TRBV11-3 and TRBJ2-7; 9 nucleotides line up with TRBD1. From germline, CDR1 is SGHNT and CDR2 YENEEA. The CDR3 is 13 residues long.